Following are 18 T cell receptor beta chains from one sample sequenced in a study of blood T cells in healthy people across ages. Through a sample-barcoded 5' primer and a J-beta primer mix, a second PCR was run for about 7 to 12 cycles. TCRdb analysed the 5' RACE reads with MiXCR anew, one entry per CDR3 protein. The sample lists 730,000 or so distinct CDR3 sequences, 40% to 45% occurring once. The sequenced material came from blood. These receptors came from a man older than 75 in good health.

The chain is built from TRBV24-1 and TRBJ2-5; 10 positions agree with TRBD1. The CDR3 is 15 residues long. Germline CDR1 reads KGHDR; CDR2 reads SFDVKD. V was clipped by 6 bases and J by 11 bases; unmatched bases: 14. The CDR3 bases are TGTGCCACCAGTAGGGACAGGGGCGCGGGCAATGAGCAGTACTTC. Its protein is CATSRDRGAGNEQYF.

The rearrangement uses TRBV18 and TRBJ2-7; TRBD1 aligns across 7 bases. Trimming removed 2 bases from V and 3 bases from J; junction bases left unmatched: 7. The CDR3 loop spans 15 amino acids. CDR1 is KGHSH and CDR2 is LQKENI in the germline V gene. The CDR3 region is CASSPNRQGNYEQYF. The CDR3 region has the DNA TGTGCCAGCTCACCAAATCGACAGGGTAACTACGAGCAGTACTTC.

In this sample, this clonotype turned up once. The rearrangement uses TRBV20-1 and TRBJ2-3; 15 positions agree with TRBD2. Looked up from germline, CDR1 is DFQATT and CDR2 is SNEGSKA (reference sequence). V lost 5 bases, J lost 1 base, and 1 base stayed unmatched. This CDR3 contains 15 residues. As DNA, the CDR3 is TGCAGTGCTGGACTAGCGGGAGGGCGCACAGATACGCAGTATTTT. This translates into CSAGLAGGRTDTQYF.

This chain joins TRBV7-6 and TRBJ2-5; 8 bases are shared with TRBD1. J was trimmed by 4 bases and V by 10 bases; bases with no gene match: 14. The CDR3 spans 15 residues. Germline V gene data show CDR1 as SGHVS and CDR2 as FNYEAQ. The DNA for the CDR3 is TGTGCCACCATGGGGACAGGAACTAAATCAGAGACCCAGTACTTC. Its translation: CATMGTGTKSETQYF.

V and J are TRBV20-1 and TRBJ1-2; TRBD1 agrees at 8 bases. V lost 0 bases to trimming and J lost 4 bases; unmatched junction nucleotides: 13. Germline CDR1 is DFQATT and CDR2 is SNEGSKA (reference sequence). The CDR3 has 17 amino acids. In DNA, the CDR3 is TGCAGTGCTAGAGACGGGACAGGATCGCCAGTACTCTATGGCTACACCTTC. This gives the protein CSARDGTGSPVLYGYTF.

This clonotype has ten or more counts. Here the CDR3 reads CASSFTGGSYEQYF. In nucleotides, the CDR3 is TGTGCCAGCAGCTTTACGGGAGGGTCCTACGAGCAGTACTTC. The chain couples TRBV7-2 to TRBJ2-7; 8 bases map to TRBD2. This CDR3 comprises 14 residues. Trimming removed 3 bases from V and 1 base from J; junction bases left unmatched: 2. Germline CDR1 reads SGHTA; CDR2 reads FQGNSA. The full variable domain, completed using reference TRBV7-2 and TRBJ2-7, is GAGVSQSPSNKVTEKGKDVELRCDPISGHTALYWYRQSLGQGLEFLIYFQGNSAPDKSGLPSDRFSAERTGGSVSTLTIQRTQQEDSAVYLCASSFTGGSYEQYFGPGTRLTVT.

The V and J genes are TRBV2 and TRBJ1-1; D might be TRBD1 (6 bases). Germline lookup yields CDR1 SNHLY and CDR2 FYNNEI. Trimming removed 3 bases from V and 11 bases from J, with 19 bases in between. The CDR3 extends over 14 amino acids. In DNA form, the CDR3 reads TGTGCCAGCAGTGATGACAGGCCCCCGGGGTGGGCTTTCTTT. It specifies CASSDDRPPGWAFF.

The V and J genes are TRBV7-2 and TRBJ2-5, with 9 bases aligning to TRBD2. This CDR3 region has 16 residues. Germline V gene lookup returns CDR1 SGHTA and CDR2 FQGNSA. After removal of 1 base from V and 11 bases from J, the junction contained 14 bases not matched to a gene. The CDR3 nucleotides are TGTGCCAGCAGCTTAGGCGGTGCGGGAGGGCGGAATGAGCAGTACTTC. Its translation is CASSLGGAGGRNEQYF.

The chain combines TRBV20-1 with TRBJ2-5, with D perhaps given as TRBD1 or TRBD2 (6 bases each). Germline lookup yields CDR1 DFQATT and CDR2 SNEGSKA (reference sequence). The CDR3 consists of 15 residues. In DNA, the CDR3 is TGCAGCTGGAACGGGGGCGGAAAGTACCAAGAGACCCAGTACTTC. Translated, it gives CSWNGGGKYQETQYF.

This clonotype was seen a few times. The CDR3 DNA follows: TGTGCCAGCAGCTCCCGGACAGGCTTCTCCTACGAGCAGTACTTC. It translates to CASSSRTGFSYEQYF. The chain combines TRBV11-2 with TRBJ2-7; the match to TRBD1 covers 7 bases. V was clipped by 4 bases and J by 0 bases; unmatched bases: 6. The CDR3 runs to 15 residues. The germline V gene has CDR1 SGHAT and CDR2 FQNNGV.

Many counts were recorded for this clonotype. The chain is built from TRBV6-2 or TRBV6-3 and TRBJ2-1; TRBD1 or TRBD2 may be the D gene (5 bases each). TRBJ2-7 explains the end of the DNA better; the J call may be wrong. In germline, CDR1 is MNHEY, CDR2 SVGEGT. The CDR3 spans 15 residues. The CDR3 coding sequence is TGTGCCACTAAGTCGGGGCACAGGCTCTACAATGAGCAGTACTTC. This encodes CATKSGHRLYNEQYF.

The chain combines TRBV5-1 with TRBJ2-3; 9 bases fit TRBD2. The CDR3 consists of 15 residues. Germline CDR1 is SGHRS and CDR2 is YFSETQ. V dropped 5 bases and J dropped 0; count of bases not matched to a gene: 4. The CDR3: CASRERGDSTDTQYF. The DNA of the CDR3 is TGCGCCAGCAGGGAGCGGGGGGATAGCACAGATACGCAGTATTTT.

The chain couples TRBV30 to TRBJ2-3; unclear D gene. The CDR3 is made up of 15 amino acids. V dropped 4 bases and J dropped 3 bases, with 17 bases sitting between them. CDR1 and CDR2 from the germline V gene are GTSNPN and SVGIG (reference sequence). CDR3 protein: CAWKEVRQATDTQYF. CDR3 bases: TGTGCCTGGAAAGAAGTGCGACAAGCTACAGATACGCAGTATTTT. Supplemented by reference TRBV30 and TRBJ2-3, the full variable domain reads SQTIHQWPATLVQPVGSPLSLECTVEGTSNPNLYWYRQAAGRGLQLLFYSVGIGQISSEVPQNLSASRPQDRQFILSSKKLLLSDSGFYLCAWKEVRQATDTQYFGPGTRLTVL.

The chain uses TRBV4-3 and TRBJ2-3; TRBD2 matches 8 bases. The CDR3 loop spans 19 amino acids. Germline values: CDR1 LGHNA, CDR2 YSLEER. Trimming removed 3 bases from V and 0 bases from J; junction bases left unmatched: 14. CDR3 sequence reads: CASSQETSAHRSSTDTQYF. CDR3 nucleotide sequence: TGCGCCAGCAGCCAGGAGACTAGCGCCCACCGATCTAGCACAGATACGCAGTATTTT.

This clonotype occurred many times. At one boundary the junction diverges from the germline segment, which might be a read error. The V and J genes are TRBV2 and TRBJ1-2; D is unresolved. The CDR3 covers 13 residues. From germline, CDR1 is SNHLY and CDR2 FYNNEI. CDR3 amino acids: CGSRAASNYGYTF. The CDR3 nucleotides are TGTGGCAGCCGGGCAGCGTCTAACTATGGCTACACCTTC. The full variable domain, completed using reference TRBV2 and TRBJ1-2, is EPEVTQTPSHQVTQMGQEVILRCVPISNHLYFYWYRQILGQKVEFLVSFYNNEISEKSEIFDDQFSVERPDGSNFTLKIRSTKLEDSAMYFCGSRAASNYGYTFGSGTRLTVV.

The chain is built from TRBV6-2 or TRBV6-3 and TRBJ1-1; no definite D call. Germline CDR1 is MNHEY and CDR2 is SVGEGT. The CDR3 loop spans 13 amino acids. The V end lost 8 bases, the J end lost 1 base, and 11 bases lay between the germline ends. DNA of the CDR3: TGTGCCAGCTTGGCCACATCGAACACTGAAGCTTTCTTT. It specifies CASLATSNTEAFF.

There are a few counts of this clonotype. The chain has TRBV6-1 and TRBJ2-4; 9 nucleotides align to TRBD1. V lost 5 bases and J lost 8; bases outside the gene matches: 10. This CDR3 has 15 amino acids. Germline V gene lookup returns CDR1 MNHNS and CDR2 SASEGT. The CDR3 region is CASSPDRGQGDIQYF. CDR3 nucleotides: TGTGCCAGCAGTCCGGACAGGGGTCAAGGGGACATTCAGTACTTC.

This clonotype was detected many times. The rearrangement links TRBV29-1 to TRBJ2-5; D is possibly TRBD1 or TRBD2 (5 bases each). The ends were cut back, 5 bases at V and 12 bases at J, with 22 bases in the middle. CDR3 length equals 13 residues. Looked up from germline, CDR1 is SQVTM and CDR2 is ANQGSEA. The CDR3 DNA follows: TGCAGCGTTACCCATAGCGACCTTTTGGGGGAGTACTTC. Protein sequence: CSVTHSDLLGEYF.